The T cell receptor beta chain under discussion was sequenced for a study of T cells in Graves' hyperthyroidism and ophthalmopathy. The CDR3 regions of TCR beta were amplified from RNA transcripts. First-round RT-PCR of the TCR CDR3 relied on the HTBI primer set. TCRdb analysed the multiplex PCR reads with MiXCR anew, one entry per CDR3 protein. The sample holds hundreds of thousands of distinct CDR3 sequences, around 38% seen once. Germline assignment: CDR1 SGHRS and CDR2 YFSETQ. V was trimmed by 0 bases and J by 7 bases, leaving 17 bases between them. The CDR3 spans 15 residues. Stable Graves' hyperthyroidism denoted no ophthalmopathy progression over 18 months. There are a few counts of this clonotype. Its antigen is unidentified. Study-level points and caveats: Ophthalmopathy was identified by the model a median about 6.8 months ahead of onset.

Sequencing was carried out using blood. The chain is built from TRBV5-1 and TRBJ2-7; D assignment may be TRBD1 or TRBD2 (5 bases each). The sequence was obtained from a man aged 18 to 29 with Graves' hyperthyroidism. DNA for the CDR3: TGCGCCAGCAGCTTGGCCGGGACCCTCGGGGAGGAGCAGTACTTC. This sequence encodes CASSLAGTLGEEQYF. The full variable domain, rest sourced from reference TRBV5-1 and TRBJ2-7, is KAGVTQTPRYLIKTRGQQVTLSCSPISGHRSVSWYQQTPGQGLQFLFEYFSETQRNKGNFPGRFSGRQFSNSRSEMNVSTLELGDSALYLCASSLAGTLGEEQYFGPGTRLTVT.